Below, 2 T cell receptor beta chains from the same sample are listed, as sequenced in a study of T-cell reconstitution after alpha-beta-depleted transplantation in children. It was with unique molecular identifiers that the TCRbeta library was prepared. TCRdb re-called the PCR reads with MiXCR, one entry per CDR3 protein. The sample yields about 420,000 distinct CDR3 sequences, under 13% seen once. The sequencing used PBMCs from the stem cell graft donor, collected from the stem cell graft. Every receptor here comes from a human donor who donated a stem cell graft to a child with acute myeloid leukemia.

V is TRBV20-1 and J is TRBJ1-1, with D unclear. With 3 bases removed from V and 0 bases from J, the gap between germline ends came to 8 bases. Per the germline V gene, CDR1 is DFQATT and CDR2 is SNEGSKA (reference sequence). The CDR3 sequence is 13 residues long. CDR3 DNA sequence: TGCAGTGCTAGTATACGAATGAACACTGAAGCTTTCTTT. The encoded protein is CSASIRMNTEAFF.

A few counts support this clonotype. This chain links TRBV12-3 or TRBV12-4 with TRBJ2-7, with D perhaps matching TRBD2 (5 bases). V was cut by 5 bases and J by 3 bases, with 11 bases left in between. CDR3 length: 13 amino acids. The CDR3 nucleotides read TGTGCCAGCAGTCAACGGGGTTTCTACGAGCAGTACGTC. This gives the protein CASSQRGFYEQYV.